This TCR beta chain was sequenced in a study of human T cells and chemical hapten exposure. Study in general: Minor pooled library volume differences mainly drove per-sample TCR yield variation.

Study conclusions and caveats: Expanded TCRs grouped into significantly more large CDR3 similarity clusters than controls produced. Healthy people's immune response may differ from that of the donors, who had alopecia.

On this clonotype itself: Its antigen is currently unknown.

With 4 bases removed from V and 6 bases from J, the gap between germline ends came to 9 bases. CDR1 is SGHVS and CDR2 is FNYEAQ in the germline V gene. The CDR3 sequence is 13 residues long. Unique molecular identifiers were attached to individual cDNA molecules within the library. TCRdb passed the RACE reads through MiXCR, listing each CDR3 protein once. The table records over 55,000 distinct CDR3 sequences, around 10% of them present only once. This sample's time point: pre-sensitization, week 0. Treatment denoted: therapeutic diphenylcyclopropenone sensitization with weekly scalp DPC. The sample consisted of whole blood, taken in connection with sensitization to the hapten diphenylcyclopropenone (DPC). This chain joins TRBV7-6 and TRBJ2-2; D possibly corresponds to TRBD1 (6 bases). The TCR was taken from a man between 40 and 49 years old with alopecia areata. Some clones in this sample may be carry-over from other donors' samples. The CDR3 spells CASSSQGPGELFF. Written as DNA, the CDR3 is TGTGCCAGCAGCTCACAGGGCCCCGGGGAGCTGTTTTTT. Complete variable domain (other parts from reference TRBV7-6 and TRBJ2-2): GAGVSQSPRYKVTKRGQDVALRCDPISGHVSLYWYRQALGQGPEFLTYFNYEAQQDKSGLPNDRFSAERPEGSISTLTIQRTEQRDSAMYRCASSSQGPGELFFGEGSRLTVL.